Below are 20 T cell receptor beta chains sequenced from a single sample in a study of cytomegalovirus exposure and HLA in healthy donors (dated by TCRdb to about 2017). Library construction relied on the immunoSEQ multiplex PCR assay. The multiplex PCR relied on a mix of 60 forward primers for TCR Vbeta segments and 13 reverse primers for TCR Jbeta segments. The clones in this table, taken by TCRdb from immuneACCESS, are in-frame only. Not every clone is retained; where verified, under half of the shortfall comes from an unresolved V gene, and the cause of the rest is unknown. This sample holds nearly 110,000 clones; 73% were observed only once. Around 7.4% of the sample comes from the top ten. Sequencing was performed on PBMCs. The receptors derive from a man in his thirties or forties in good health and CMV-seronegative.

This sequence joins TRBV15 and TRBJ2-1; 12 bases fit TRBD2. The length of the CDR3 is 15 residues. CDR1 LNHNV and CDR2 YYDKDF come from the germline V gene (reference sequence). Trimming removed 1 base from V and 8 bases from J; junction bases left unmatched: 3. CDR3 loop: CATSRGLAGVDEQFF. For the CDR3, the DNA is TGTGCCACCAGCAGAGGACTAGCGGGAGTCGATGAGCAGTTCTTC.

This chain links TRBV7-9 with TRBJ1-5; 10 bases align to TRBD1. Germline CDR1 is SEHNR and CDR2 is FQNEAQ (reference sequence). V lost 4 bases to trimming and J lost 4 bases; unmatched junction nucleotides: 7. The CDR3 covers 16 residues. The CDR3 region has the DNA TGTGCCAGCAGCTACGGGACAGGGGTGTCAAATCAGCCCCAGCATTTT. Translating it yields CASSYGTGVSNQPQHF. The variable domain in full, completed from reference TRBV7-9 and TRBJ1-5, reads DTGVSQNPRHKITKRGQNVTFRCDPISEHNRLYWYRQTLGQGPEFLTYFQNEAQLEKSRLLSDRFSAERPKGSFSTLEIQRTEQGDSAMYLCASSYGTGVSNQPQHFGDGTRLSIL.

The chain carries TRBV5-1 and TRBJ2-1, with a possible D match to TRBD2 (6 bases). V was clipped by 0 bases and J by 1 base, with 8 bases between them. The CDR3 is 15 residues long. Germline-derived CDR1 and CDR2 are SGHRS and YFSETQ. The CDR3 loop reads CASSLAGRSYNEQFF. The DNA for the CDR3 is TGCGCCAGCAGCTTGGCGGGGAGGTCCTACAATGAGCAGTTCTTC. Full variable domain (rest looked up from reference TRBV5-1 and TRBJ2-1): KAGVTQTPRYLIKTRGQQVTLSCSPISGHRSVSWYQQTPGQGLQFLFEYFSETQRNKGNFPGRFSGRQFSNSRSEMNVSTLELGDSALYLCASSLAGRSYNEQFFGPGTRLTVL.

This clone was counted a few times. The chain joins TRBV7-2 to TRBJ2-2; 7 bases agree with TRBD1. Trimming took 4 bases from V and 4 from J; bases not matched to a gene: 6. CDR1 is SGHTA and CDR2 is FQGNSA in the germline V gene. The CDR3 is 15 residues long. CDR3: CASSSRDSFTGELFF. In DNA, the CDR3 is TGTGCCAGCAGCTCCCGGGACAGTTTCACCGGGGAGCTGTTTTTT.

The gene calls are TRBV5-4 and TRBJ2-7; TRBD2 matches at 11 bases. The junction had 7 bases not matched to a gene; V was cut back by 4 bases and J by 7 bases. Germline V gene lookup returns CDR1 SGHNT and CDR2 YYREEE (reference sequence). The CDR3 length is 14 residues. CDR3 coding DNA: TGTGCCAGCAGCGTTAGCGGGAGGGCCCGGGAGCAGTACTTC. Its protein product is CASSVSGRAREQYF. The complete variable domain, with remaining parts taken from reference TRBV5-4 and TRBJ2-7, reads ETGVTQSPTHLIKTRGQQVTLRCSSQSGHNTVSWYQQALGQGPQFIFQYYREEENGRGNFPPRFSGLQFPNYSSELNVNALELDDSALYLCASSVSGRAREQYFGPGTRLTVT.

J is TRBJ2-7 and V is TRBV5-6, with D possibly matching TRBD2 (5 bases). The ends were cut back, 0 bases at V and 6 bases at J, with 10 bases in the middle. Germline-derived CDR1 and CDR2 are SGHDT and YYEEEE. CDR3 length: 13 amino acids. The CDR3 DNA reads as TGTGCCAGCAGCTTGGGAGGGATCGCCGAGCAGTACTTC. Protein: CASSLGGIAEQYF.

The chain carries TRBV11-1 and TRBJ2-3; 10 positions agree with TRBD1. The V segment lost 4 bases and the J segment 4 bases; nucleotides outside the gene matches: 5. There are 15 residues in the CDR3. The germline V gene encodes CDR1 SGHAT and CDR2 FQDESV (reference sequence). For the CDR3, the DNA is TGTGCCAGCAGCTCCGACAGGGGGCCGGCAGATACGCAGTATTTT. Protein: CASSSDRGPADTQYF.

J is TRBJ1-4 and V is TRBV27; 7 positions agree with TRBD1. Per the germline V gene, CDR1 is MNHEY and CDR2 is SMNVEV (reference sequence). The ends lost 2 bases at V and 5 bases at J; junction bases unmatched: 5. CDR3 length: 15 residues. DNA of the CDR3: TGTGCCAGCAGTTTACTGCAGGGGGGAAATGAAAAACTGTTTTTT. Its translation is CASSLLQGGNEKLFF.

This CDR3 is CGAEPSSGPGNTIYF. In DNA form, the CDR3 reads TGCGGCGCTGAACCTTCTTCTGGGCCTGGAAACACCATATATTTT. The V gene is TRBV29-1, the J gene TRBJ1-3; no clear D gene. In germline, CDR1 is SQVTM, CDR2 ANQGSEA. This CDR3 has 15 residues.

Here the CDR3 reads CASSPLFRDRVMPGELFF. The CDR3 nucleotides are TGTGCCAGCAGTCCCCTCTTTCGGGACAGGGTAATGCCCGGGGAGCTGTTTTTT. The rearrangement uses TRBV28 and TRBJ2-2; 9 bases map to TRBD1. Germline V gene sequence: CDR1 MDHEN, CDR2 SYDVKM. The V segment lost 5 bases and the J segment 6 bases; nucleotides outside the gene matches: 16. The CDR3 totals 18 residues.

The chain combines TRBV9 with TRBJ2-2; no clear D. The CDR3 totals 15 residues. In germline, CDR1 is SGDLS, CDR2 YYNGEE. V was cut by 0 bases and J by 2 bases, with 8 bases left in between. CDR3: CASSVGNYNTGELFF. Here the CDR3 DNA reads TGTGCCAGCAGCGTAGGGAACTATAACACCGGGGAGCTGTTTTTT.

V is TRBV4-2 and J is TRBJ1-2; 9 nucleotides agree with TRBD1. CDR3 length equals 15 residues. The germline gives CDR1 LGHNA, CDR2 YNFKEQ. V lost 2 bases and J lost 7; bases outside the gene matches: 8. CDR3 residues: CASSQTPGTGLGYTF. CDR3 DNA: TGTGCCAGCAGCCAAACCCCTGGGACAGGGCTTGGCTACACCTTC.

This clone was detected a few times. The chain joins TRBV30 to TRBJ1-1; a weak D match, TRBD1 (5 bases). Per germline, CDR1 GTSNPN and CDR2 SVGIG (reference sequence). The CDR3 covers 13 residues. The V end lost 0 bases, the J end lost 4 bases, and 9 bases lay between the germline ends. CDR3 amino acids: CAWSVTGATEAFF. As DNA, the CDR3 is TGTGCCTGGAGTGTAACAGGAGCCACTGAAGCTTTCTTT.

This clone has more than one count but fewer than ten. The chain links TRBV4-1 to TRBJ2-5, with TRBD1 matching 9 bases. Losses at the gene ends were 4 bases for V and 1 base for J; bases not matched to a gene: 4. The CDR3 extends over 15 amino acids. CDR1 MGHRA and CDR2 YSYEKL come from the germline V gene. As DNA, the CDR3 is TGCGCCAGCAGCCCGGGACAGGGTCTCCAAGAGACCCAGTACTTC. Translation: CASSPGQGLQETQYF.

The genes are TRBV5-6 and TRBJ1-5; D may be TRBD1 (6 bases). The CDR3 covers 14 residues. Per the germline V gene, CDR1 is SGHDT and CDR2 is YYEEEE. V was pared by 5 bases and J by 1 base, with 10 bases between. The CDR3 region has the DNA TGTGCCAGCAGTCGGACAGCAAGCAATCAGCCCCAGCATTTT. This translates into CASSRTASNQPQHF.

This clone occurred a few times. The chain combines TRBV7-2 with TRBJ1-4, with D maybe TRBD1 (5 bases). With 5 bases removed from V and 8 bases from J, the gap between germline ends came to 18 bases. Looked up from germline, CDR1 is SGHTA and CDR2 is FQGNSA. The CDR3 loop spans 15 amino acids. The CDR3 loop is CASSQSRTSLEKLFF. CDR3 bases: TGTGCCAGCAGCCAATCTCGGACATCCCTGGAAAAACTGTTTTTT.

The chain has TRBV2 and TRBJ1-6; D not resolved. Germline CDR1 is SNHLY and CDR2 is FYNNEI. The length of the CDR3 is 12 residues. V was pared by 9 bases and J by 0 bases, with 3 bases between. CDR3 nucleotides: TGTGCCAGTAGCTCCTATAATTCACCCCTCCACTTT. It is translated as CASSSYNSPLHF.

This chain connects TRBV4-1 to TRBJ1-2; D is ambiguous. The V and J ends lost 1 base and 6 bases respectively, with 9 bases between them. CDR3 size: 13 residues. CDR1 MGHRA and CDR2 YSYEKL come from the germline V gene. CDR3 sequence (DNA): TGCGCCAGCAGCCAAGGCACGAGTGATGGCTACACCTTC. Translated: CASSQGTSDGYTF.

The J gene is TRBJ2-5, the V gene TRBV27; a weak D match, TRBD2 (5 bases). The CDR3 totals 15 residues. V lost 0 bases and J 1 base, leaving 9 bases between the germline ends. The germline V gene encodes CDR1 MNHEY and CDR2 SMNVEV (reference sequence). The CDR3 here is CASSLSGESQETQYF. The CDR3 DNA is TGTGCCAGCAGTTTATCCGGGGAATCCCAAGAGACCCAGTACTTC.

V is TRBV7-9 and J is TRBJ1-4, with 9 bases that match TRBD1. V lost 1 base and J lost 6; bases outside the gene matches: 3. In germline, CDR1 is SEHNR, CDR2 FQNEAQ (reference sequence). This CDR3 is built from 15 residues. CDR3 in DNA: TGTGCCAGCAGCTTAGGGGACAGGGATCATGAAAAACTGTTTTTT. Translation gives CASSLGDRDHEKLFF.